This T cell receptor beta chain appears in the sequencing data of a study of CD8 T cells in ankylosing spondylitis. Note on this clonotype: Its antigen is undetermined.

Study-wide findings and caveats: There were earlier reports of some motif variants in reactive arthritis synovial fluid and blood. Seven to nine highly homologous variants formed a TCR beta motif that appeared characteristic of ankylosing spondylitis blood.

The authors made TCR beta libraries by quantitative 5'-RACE with molecular barcodes. TCRdb itself ran the 5' RACE reads through MiXCR, one entry per CDR3 protein. Found here are approximately 220,000 distinct CDR3 sequences, around 24% of them singletons; the top ten hold about 6.9%. Trimming pared 6 bases from V and 3 bases from J, leaving 14 bases between. This CDR3 comprises 14 residues. Germline loops: CDR1 SGHNT, CDR2 YENEEA. The sequence came from a male donor with ankylosing spondylitis or in good health (not recorded which). The sample consisted of blood, either unsorted or a sorted T cell fraction (not recorded which). V is TRBV11-3 and J is TRBJ2-5, with D possibly being TRBD1 (6 bases). For the CDR3, the DNA is TGTGCCAGCAGTTCCAGGGACAAAGAAGAGACCCAGTACTTC. Protein: CASSSRDKEETQYF. Looking up the rest from reference TRBV11-3 and TRBJ2-5 gives the full variable domain: EAGVVQSPRYKIIEKKQPVAFWCNPISGHNTLYWYLQNLGQGPELLIRYENEEAVDDSQLPKDRFSAERLKGVDSTLKIQPAELGDSAVYLCASSSRDKEETQYFGPGTRLLVL.